This T cell receptor (beta chain) was identified in a study of blood T cell repertoires in COVID-19. Each recovered donor of Cohort 3 presented with two negative PCRs, clearance, or symptom resolution. The CDR3 totals 13 residues. Germline CDR1 and CDR2: KGHSH and LQKENI. V dropped 7 bases and J dropped 2; count of bases not matched to a gene: 5. Per the original data handling: Amplification of reference gene primers was used by the study to estimate nucleated cell counts. Profiling relied on immunoSEQ multiplex PCR, and the TCRdb table lists in-frame clones only, not all of them. The DNA was the basis for D and trimming; V, J and clone size are from that table. This sample has approximately 400,000 clones, with around 87% found just once.

Input material: PBMCs or T cells enriched from blood (not recorded which). V usage is TRBV18 and J usage is TRBJ2-7; the match to TRBD1 covers 7 bases. This receptor was identified in a man aged 30 to 39 who had recovered from COVID-19. DNA for the CDR3: TGTGCCAGCTGGGAGACAGGGACCTACGAGCAGTACTTC. Translating gives CASWETGTYEQYF.